The clone carrying this TCR beta chain was seen at least ten times. The CDR3 sequence is 15 residues long. From germline, CDR1 is SGDLS and CDR2 YYNGEE. The J segment lost 3 bases and the V segment lost 4 bases, leaving 4 bases of the junction unmatched. This sample is part of a study of T cells after posttransplantation cyclophosphamide. Sequenced by immunoSEQ multiplex PCR; TCRdb stores in-frame clones only, minus some. Sampling found about 5,400 clones, none seen once. Cyclophosphamide on days +3 and +4 followed busulfan-fludarabine conditioning and a marrow graft. The source was PBMCs, collected after allogeneic stem cell transplant with posttransplant cyclophosphamide. This chain uses TRBV9 with TRBJ2-5; 12 bases match TRBD2. The sequence was obtained from a female patient in her 30s who received an allogeneic stem cell transplant from an unrelated donor, was CMV-positive, and had acute and chronic GVHD. Some of these T cells may belong to the graft donor. DNA for the CDR3: TGTGCCAGCAGCCTCCGGACTAGCGGGGAAGAGACCCAGTACTTC. Translation gives CASSLRTSGEETQYF.